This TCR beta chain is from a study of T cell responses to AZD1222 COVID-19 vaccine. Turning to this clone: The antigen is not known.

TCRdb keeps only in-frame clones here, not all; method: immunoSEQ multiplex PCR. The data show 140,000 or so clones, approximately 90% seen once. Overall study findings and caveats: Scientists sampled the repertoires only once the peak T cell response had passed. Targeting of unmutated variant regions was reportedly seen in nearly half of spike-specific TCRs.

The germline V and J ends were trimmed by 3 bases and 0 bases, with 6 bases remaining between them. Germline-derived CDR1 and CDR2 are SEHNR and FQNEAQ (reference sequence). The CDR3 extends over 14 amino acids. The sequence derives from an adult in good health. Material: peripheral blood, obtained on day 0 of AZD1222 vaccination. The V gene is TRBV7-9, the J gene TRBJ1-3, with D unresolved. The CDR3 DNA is TGTGCCAGCAGCTTCAGTACCTCTGGAAACACCATATATTTT. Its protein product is CASSFSTSGNTIYF.